The 19 T cell receptor beta chains below all came from one sample that was sequenced in a study of blood T cells in healthy people across ages. The authors ran a second PCR of about 6 to 12 cycles using a sample-barcoded 5' primer and a J-beta primer mix. TCRdb recomputed calls from the 5' RACE reads with MiXCR, one row per CDR3 protein. The data contain 750,000 to 950,000 distinct CDR3 sequences, under 35% of them singletons. The sample was also reused in another study, on T cells of mothers and their children.

Sequencing used blood. These receptor sequences come from a middle-aged woman in good health.

The table lists this clonotype with a few counts. The chain is built from TRBV5-1 and TRBJ2-1, with D unclear. The V gene lost 5 bases and the J gene lost 0 bases, with 12 bases spanning the gap. This CDR3 is 15 amino acids long. Germline loops: CDR1 SGHRS, CDR2 YFSETQ. CDR3 residues: CASRLITSSYNEQFF. The CDR3 nucleotides are TGCGCCAGCAGGCTAATTACCAGCTCCTACAATGAGCAGTTCTTC.

This clonotype came up many times. The rearrangement uses TRBV18 and TRBJ2-3; D is unresolved. Deletions cut 3 bases from V and 4 bases from J, with 5 bases between. Germline CDR1 is KGHSH and CDR2 is LQKENI. The CDR3 covers 12 residues. The CDR3 DNA follows: TGTGCCAGCTCACCGCGTGCAGATACGCAGTATTTT. Protein: CASSPRADTQYF.

The rearrangement links TRBV12-3 or TRBV12-4 to TRBJ1-2, with a weak D call TRBD1 (5 bases). V was cut by 5 bases and J by 8 bases, with 15 bases left in between. This CDR3 region has 13 residues. CDR3 sequence reads: CASSPRGPQGYTF. The DNA of the CDR3 is TGTGCCAGCAGTCCCCGGGGACCTCAGGGCTACACCTTC.

The chain combines TRBV14 with TRBJ2-1; D not resolved. This CDR3 region has 16 residues. The ends were cut back, 4 bases at V and 5 bases at J, with 18 bases in the middle. The germline gives CDR1 SGHDN, CDR2 FVKESK. CDR3 sequence (DNA): TGTGCCAGCAGCCCAGCAATATCTTTTAGGGACAATGAGCAGTTCTTC. This codes for CASSPAISFRDNEQFF.

This clonotype was seen more than once but under ten times. V usage is TRBV30 and J usage is TRBJ2-7; the match to TRBD2 covers 7 bases. The V segment lost 3 bases and the J segment 6 bases; nucleotides outside the gene matches: 8. Germline-derived CDR1 and CDR2 are GTSNPN and SVGIG (reference sequence). The CDR3 contains 13 residues. CDR3 coding DNA: TGTGCCTGGAGCCCCCTCGGGGGGATCGAGCAGTACTTC. It encodes CAWSPLGGIEQYF. The entire variable domain, with the rest obtained from reference TRBV30 and TRBJ2-7, is as follows: SQTIHQWPATLVQPVGSPLSLECTVEGTSNPNLYWYRQAAGRGLQLLFYSVGIGQISSEVPQNLSASRPQDRQFILSSKKLLLSDSGFYLCAWSPLGGIEQYFGPGTRLTVT.

V usage is TRBV7-9 and J usage is TRBJ1-5; 7 bases map to TRBD1. With V trimmed by 1 base and J by 3 bases, 6 bases remained unmatched. Germline CDR1 and CDR2: SEHNR and FQNEAQ (reference sequence). This CDR3 contains 16 residues. CDR3: CASSLGSGTANQPQHF. DNA for the CDR3: TGTGCCAGCAGCTTAGGTTCCGGGACAGCCAATCAGCCCCAGCATTTT.

The table lists this clonotype with many counts. V and J are TRBV7-3 and TRBJ2-7, with D possibly matching TRBD1 (5 bases). This CDR3 spans 14 amino acids. Germline CDR1 and CDR2: SGHTA and FQGTGA. The ends were cut back, 2 bases at V and 7 bases at J, with 15 bases in the middle. The DNA for the CDR3 is TGTGCCAGCAGCTTAGGGGCAGGGTCCGGGGAGCAGTACTTC. This codes for CASSLGAGSGEQYF.

The V call is TRBV20-1, the J call TRBJ2-1; D is undetermined. Deletions cut 4 bases from V and 10 bases from J, with 14 bases between. Germline CDR1 is DFQATT and CDR2 is SNEGSKA (reference sequence). This CDR3 comprises 12 residues. The CDR3 sequence: CSAIVIGREQFF. The DNA for the CDR3 is TGCAGTGCTATTGTAATCGGTCGGGAGCAGTTCTTC.

The V and J genes are TRBV7-8 and TRBJ1-5; D unclear. The V end lost 2 bases, the J end lost 2 bases, and 10 bases lay between the germline ends. The germline gives CDR1 SGHVS, CDR2 FQNEAQ. CDR3 length equals 15 residues. CDR3 nucleotides: TGTGCCAGCAGCTTAACCGGGATAGGCAATCAGCCCCAGCATTTT. It is translated as CASSLTGIGNQPQHF.

This clonotype was seen at least ten times. This chain joins TRBV6-5 and TRBJ2-3; a possible D gene is TRBD2 (5 bases). The CDR3 has 14 residues. Germline CDR1 is MNHEY and CDR2 is SVGAGI. V was trimmed by 6 bases and J by 4 bases, leaving 14 bases between them. Here the CDR3 DNA reads TGTGCCAGCAGCAGCGGTCTCGGTGCAGATACGCAGTATTTT. Translated, it gives CASSSGLGADTQYF.

As to this clonotype: This sequence may be a read error, since a much larger clone differs from it by one base. This chain connects TRBV12-3 or TRBV12-4 to TRBJ1-2, with 10 nucleotides matching TRBD1. The CDR3 consists of 13 residues. Trimming at V came to 3 bases and at J to 8 bases, leaving 3 bases not matched to a gene. The CDR3, as DNA: TGTGCCAGCAGTTTCGACAGGGGGCAAGGCTACACCTTC. Residues: CASSFDRGQGYTF.

This clonotype occurred many times. The V and J genes are TRBV5-1 and TRBJ1-2, with unresolved D. There are 11 residues in the CDR3. Germline V gene lookup returns CDR1 SGHRS and CDR2 YFSETQ. The germline V and J ends were trimmed by 3 bases and 10 bases, with 10 bases remaining between them. The CDR3 nucleotides read TGCGCCAGCAGCTCAAACTACGACTACACCTTC. The encoded protein is CASSSNYDYTF.

This clonotype appeared many times. The chain is built from TRBV7-2 and TRBJ1-1, with D perhaps TRBD1 (5 bases). Germline CDR1 SGHTA, CDR2 FQGNSA. The CDR3 is made up of 15 amino acids. Trimming shortened V by 1 base and J by 0 bases, and 9 bases separated the two germline ends. CDR3 in DNA: TGTGCCAGCAGCTTAGATGGGGCGTTGAACACTGAAGCTTTCTTT. Its translation is CASSLDGALNTEAFF.

There are a few counts of this clonotype. The V and J genes are TRBV12-3 or TRBV12-4 and TRBJ1-2, with a weak D call TRBD1 (5 bases). Trimming removed 4 bases at V and 8 bases at J, with 23 bases between. The CDR3 is 16 residues long. CDR3 DNA sequence: TGTGCCAGCAGTTCCCACGGAGGGGTTCAGTATGGGGGCTACACCTTC. It yields the protein CASSSHGGVQYGGYTF.

This clonotype was seen at least ten times. The gene calls are TRBV7-3 and TRBJ1-2; D is ambiguous. The CDR3 is 17 residues long. Germline CDR1 and CDR2: SGHTA and FQGTGA. V lost 1 base and J 7 bases, leaving 22 bases between the germline ends. CDR3 in amino acids: CASSLNGGTTTRFGYTF. The CDR3 DNA is TGTGCCAGCAGCTTAAACGGTGGCACAACTACTCGGTTTGGCTACACCTTC.

This clonotype was seen only a few times. J is TRBJ1-5 and V is TRBV6-2 or TRBV6-3; D gene ambiguous. CDR1 is MNHEY, CDR2 SVGEGT, per germline. The CDR3 contains 16 residues. V lost 0 bases and J 0 bases, leaving 9 bases between the germline ends. CDR3 bases: TGTGCCAGCAGTTACTCGTTCGGTAATAGCAATCAGCCCCAGCATTTT. This gives the protein CASSYSFGNSNQPQHF.

The rearrangement links TRBV5-5 to TRBJ1-1; D gene uncertain. V was clipped by 0 bases and J by 10 bases, with 25 bases between them. This CDR3 has 17 residues. Germline values: CDR1 SGHKS, CDR2 YYEKEE (reference sequence). The CDR3 DNA sequence: TGTGCCAGCAGCTTGGCCGGGTACAGCGATCTTGCCCGTGTAGCTTTCTTT. This gives the protein CASSLAGYSDLARVAFF.

The V gene is TRBV7-9, the J gene TRBJ1-2, with 9 nucleotides matching TRBD1. The trim removed 5 bases at V and 4 bases at J, leaving 5 bases unmatched. The germline V gene has CDR1 SEHNR and CDR2 FQNEAQ (reference sequence). This CDR3 is built from 14 residues. CDR3 residues: CASSNTGGFYGYTF. For the CDR3, the DNA is TGTGCCAGCAGCAACACAGGGGGCTTCTATGGCTACACCTTC. The full variable domain, completed using reference TRBV7-9 and TRBJ1-2, is DTGVSQNPRHKITKRGQNVTFRCDPISEHNRLYWYRQTLGQGPEFLTYFQNEAQLEKSRLLSDRFSAERPKGSFSTLEIQRTEQGDSAMYLCASSNTGGFYGYTFGSGTRLTVV.

This clonotype appeared many times. The chain recombines TRBV4-3 with TRBJ2-7, with TRBD2 matching over 8 bases. CDR1 is LGHNA, CDR2 YSLEER, per germline. This CDR3 spans 14 amino acids. V gave up 3 bases and J gave up 2 bases; unmatched junction bases: 3. CDR3 sequence: CASSHNGGAYEQYF. The CDR3 region has the DNA TGCGCCAGCAGCCATAACGGGGGGGCCTACGAGCAGTACTTC.